This T cell receptor beta chain was recovered during a study of blood T cells in healthy people across ages. General study results and limits: In the absence of known donor CMV status, changes in expanded clonotypes were possibly confounded.

This clonotype has only a few counts. The antigen is not known. The use of a sample-barcoded 5' primer and a J-beta primer mix characterized a second PCR of about 7 to 12 cycles. Tags on each cDNA molecule came from a template-switch adaptor with 12 random nucleotides. TCRdb processed the 5' RACE reads anew with MiXCR; each CDR3 protein has one entry. Here the sample spans about 1.6 million distinct CDR3 sequences, about 31% being singletons. Donors ranged from 6 to 90 years old and were healthy Caucasians in Russia. Germline V gives CDR1 LGHNA, CDR2 YNFKEQ. Trimming cost V 2 bases and J 5 bases; bases outside gene matches: 13. There are 17 residues in the CDR3.

The sequencing sample was made of blood. This clonotype was obtained from a woman aged 30 to 39 in good health. The V call is TRBV4-2, the J call TRBJ2-5; 8 nucleotides align to TRBD2. The CDR3 DNA is TGTGCCAGCAGCCAAACGGGACCAGCGGGGGCGAAGGAGACCCAGTACTTC. Its translation is CASSQTGPAGAKETQYF.